These 20 T cell receptor beta chains originate from one sample sequenced in a study of blood T cell repertoires in COVID-19 (TCRdb year 2020). The library was made by the immunoSEQ multiplex PCR assay. TCRdb carries this immuneACCESS record with in-frame sequences only. Its versions omit some clonotypes, under half of them owing to an unresolved V gene in the studies checked, with the rest unexplained. For this sample there are under 300,000 clones; approximately 91% appear just once. Approximately 2.4% of the sample goes to the ten largest clones. The sample consisted of PBMCs or T cells enriched from blood (not recorded which). The receptors stem from a woman aged 40 to 50 with acute COVID-19.

CDR3 residues: CASSYPTQSSGNTIYF. For the CDR3, the DNA is TGTGCCAGCAGCTACCCGACACAGAGCTCTGGAAACACCATATATTTT. The chain carries TRBV7-9 and TRBJ1-3; D ambiguous. V was cut by 4 bases and J by 0 bases, with 13 bases left in between. The CDR3 loop spans 16 amino acids. Germline V CDR1 and CDR2: SEHNR, FQNEAQ (reference sequence).

The V call is TRBV5-4, the J call TRBJ2-3, with no clear D. This CDR3 has 15 residues. Germline V CDR1 and CDR2: SGHNT, YYREEE (reference sequence). V was trimmed by 4 bases and J by 4 bases, leaving 16 bases between them. CDR3 sequence (DNA): TGTGCCAGCAGCCCGATAGTAGCTGGTCCAGATACGCAGTATTTT. Residues: CASSPIVAGPDTQYF.

The rearrangement links TRBV11-2 to TRBJ1-2, with D uncertain. This CDR3 region has 12 residues. Per the germline V gene, CDR1 is SGHAT and CDR2 is FQNNGV. Trimming stripped 1 base from V and 12 bases from J, with 12 bases between. The CDR3 DNA follows: TGTGCCAGCAGCTTAGGACAAGGTGTCAACACCTTC. It translates to CASSLGQGVNTF.

J is TRBJ1-4 and V is TRBV3-1 (or the pseudogene TRBV3-2); no definite D call. This CDR3 has 14 amino acids. V dropped 1 base and J dropped 1 base, with 4 bases sitting between them. Per the germline V gene, CDR1 is LGHDT and CDR2 is YNNKEL (reference sequence). The DNA of the CDR3 is TGTGCCAGCAGCCAAGGCGGAACTAATGAAAAACTGTTTTTT. It translates to CASSQGGTNEKLFF.

The chain combines TRBV7-9 with TRBJ2-5; a possible D gene is TRBD2 (6 bases). The CDR3 length is 15 residues. With 2 bases removed from V and 5 bases from J, the gap between germline ends came to 15 bases. Germline V CDR1 and CDR2: SEHNR, FQNEAQ (reference sequence). The CDR3, as DNA: TGTGCCAGCAGCTTACCTGGGGGGAAATTGGAGACCCAGTACTTC. Amino acids: CASSLPGGKLETQYF.

This clone turned up a few times. The V gene is TRBV28, the J gene TRBJ1-2; perhaps TRBD1 as D (5 bases). CDR1 MDHEN and CDR2 SYDVKM come from the germline V gene. The CDR3 is made up of 18 amino acids. V dropped 5 bases and J dropped 6 bases, with 28 bases sitting between them. DNA for the CDR3: TGTGCCAGCAGTCCGATGCGTGGGGGAGGTTTAACCTTAAATGGCTACACCTTC. Protein product: CASSPMRGGGLTLNGYTF.

The V call is TRBV29-1, the J call TRBJ1-2, with D possibly TRBD1 on 5 matching bases. The CDR3 covers 11 residues. Trimming cost V 4 bases and J 8 bases, with 11 bases left between them. Germline loops: CDR1 SQVTM, CDR2 ANQGSEA. Written as DNA, the CDR3 is TGCAGCGTTGGTGCAGGGCAGGGCTACACCTTC. This encodes CSVGAGQGYTF. The variable domain in full, completed from reference TRBV29-1 and TRBJ1-2, reads SAVISQKPSRDICQRGTSLTIQCQVDSQVTMMFWYRQQPGQSLTLIATANQGSEATYESGFVIDKFPISRPNLTFSTLTVSNMSPEDSSIYLCSVGAGQGYTFGSGTRLTVV.

The count of this clone is one. This sequence joins TRBV30 and TRBJ1-4; no firm D call. Deletions cut 2 bases from V and 4 bases from J, with 8 bases between. This CDR3 contains 13 residues. The V gene's germline CDR1 is GTSNPN and CDR2 SVGIG (reference sequence). The CDR3 DNA is TGTGCCTGGAGTTCGGGTAGTAATGAAAAACTGTTTTTT. It translates to CAWSSGSNEKLFF. Full variable domain (rest looked up from reference TRBV30 and TRBJ1-4): SQTIHQWPATLVQPVGSPLSLECTVEGTSNPNLYWYRQAAGRGLQLLFYSVGIGQISSEVPQNLSASRPQDRQFILSSKKLLLSDSGFYLCAWSSGSNEKLFFGSGTQLSVL.

The chain recombines TRBV6-1 with TRBJ2-1, with 8 bases that match TRBD1. The CDR3 sequence is 15 residues long. From germline, CDR1 is MNHNS and CDR2 SASEGT. With V trimmed by 1 base and J by 6 bases, 5 bases remained unmatched. CDR3 region: CASSEVEGTGNEQFF. The CDR3 bases are TGTGCCAGCAGTGAAGTAGAAGGGACAGGCAATGAGCAGTTCTTC.

This clone is large within its sample. The chain uses TRBV3-1 (or the pseudogene TRBV3-2) and TRBJ2-7; a weak D match, TRBD2 (6 bases). CDR1 is LGHDT, CDR2 YNNKEL, per germline (reference sequence). CDR3 length: 14 amino acids. The V end lost 5 bases, the J end lost 2 bases, and 13 bases lay between the germline ends. The CDR3 sequence: CASSNSGGAYEQYF. CDR3 sequence (DNA): TGTGCCAGCAGCAATAGCGGAGGGGCCTACGAGCAGTACTTC.

The J gene is TRBJ1-1, the V gene TRBV28; D not resolved. V was clipped by 7 bases and J by 10 bases, with 22 bases between them. Per the germline V gene, CDR1 is MDHEN and CDR2 is SYDVKM. This CDR3 comprises 14 residues. CDR3 coding DNA: TGTGCCAGCACCGCCCCCGCTGGGCAGTCTCGAGCTTTCTTT. This codes for CASTAPAGQSRAFF.

This chain links TRBV18 with TRBJ2-5, with 7 bases matching TRBD2. The ends lost 5 bases at V and 0 bases at J; junction bases unmatched: 9. Per the germline V gene, CDR1 is KGHSH and CDR2 is LQKENI. CDR3 size: 16 residues. CDR3 protein: CASSSVRRGYQETQYF. The CDR3 DNA follows: TGTGCCAGCTCATCGGTCAGGCGGGGGTACCAAGAGACCCAGTACTTC.

The chain recombines TRBV7-2 with TRBJ1-4; D gene uncertain. Germline V gene data show CDR1 as SGHTA and CDR2 as FQGNSA. The CDR3 covers 13 residues. V lost 5 bases, J lost 4 bases, and 8 bases lay in between. CDR3 bases: TGTGCCAGCAGCGACGGGGTTAATGAAAAACTGTTTTTT. As protein: CASSDGVNEKLFF.

The V gene is TRBV19, the J gene TRBJ1-2, with a possible D match to TRBD1 (6 bases). The germline CDR1 and CDR2 sequences are LNHDA and SQIVND (reference sequence). CDR3 size: 15 residues. Trimming pared 0 bases from V and 2 bases from J, leaving 10 bases between. DNA for the CDR3: TGTGCCAGTAGTATAGAAGACAGGCCAAACTATGGCTACACCTTC. This translates into CASSIEDRPNYGYTF.

This clone was seen just once. This sequence joins TRBV6-2 or TRBV6-3 and TRBJ1-1; D unresolved. The CDR3 has 13 residues. V dropped 2 bases and J dropped 8 bases, with 12 bases sitting between them. CDR1 is MNHEY and CDR2 is SVGEGT in the germline V gene. The CDR3 reads CASSYGGSPEAFF. The CDR3 DNA reads TGTGCCAGCAGTTACGGTGGCAGTCCAGAAGCTTTCTTT.

The CDR3 protein is CASSSILAGRFF. CDR3 sequence (DNA): TGTGCCAGCAGTTCGATACTAGCGGGACGGTTCTTC. The V and J genes are TRBV28 and TRBJ2-1; 10 nucleotides align to TRBD2. V shed 4 bases and J 15 bases; nucleotides not matched to a gene: 6. Per the germline V gene, CDR1 is MDHEN and CDR2 is SYDVKM. There are 12 residues in the CDR3.

The chain joins TRBV6-5 to TRBJ2-7; TRBD1 matches 9 bases. Germline loops: CDR1 MNHEY, CDR2 SVGAGI. The CDR3 has 14 residues. The trim removed 6 bases at V and 5 bases at J, leaving 8 bases unmatched. CDR3 in DNA: TGTGCCAGCAGAAACCGGGACAGGGTCCACGAGCAGTACTTC. Residues: CASRNRDRVHEQYF.

The chain carries TRBV7-9 and TRBJ1-1; D is ambiguous. V lost 3 bases and J lost 8, with 16 bases in between. This CDR3 is built from 14 residues. Germline CDR1 reads SEHNR; CDR2 reads FQNEAQ (reference sequence). CDR3 sequence reads: CASSLVGEGLEAFF. The CDR3 coding sequence is TGTGCCAGCAGCTTGGTCGGGGAAGGATTGGAAGCTTTCTTT.

The gene calls are TRBV2 and TRBJ1-3; a possible D gene is TRBD1 (5 bases). With 6 bases removed from V and 4 bases from J, the gap between germline ends came to 13 bases. Germline values: CDR1 SNHLY, CDR2 FYNNEI. This CDR3 is 14 amino acids long. The CDR3 loop reads CASRGEALGNTIYF. The CDR3, as DNA: TGTGCCAGCAGGGGGGAGGCGTTGGGAAACACCATATATTTT.

This sequence joins TRBV30 and TRBJ2-4, with no clear D. Germline-derived CDR1 and CDR2 are GTSNPN and SVGIG (reference sequence). The CDR3 spans 14 residues. Trimming took 4 bases from V and 0 from J, leaving 10 bases between them. Here the CDR3 DNA reads TGTGCCTGGAATCCCCTCAGAGCCAAAAACATTCAGTACTTC. As protein: CAWNPLRAKNIQYF.